The following is a TCR beta chain sequence with its context. About 0.45 to 1 ug RNA was reverse transcribed with random hexamers. The TCR beta CDR3 was amplified by immunoSEQ multiplex PCR across 54 Vbeta, 13 Jbeta. MiXCR was run by TCRdb on the immunoSEQ multiplex PCR reads, yielding one entry per CDR3 protein. The sample holds 150,000 or so distinct CDR3 sequences, approximately 95% seen once. The germline V gene encodes CDR1 LGHNA and CDR2 YNFKEQ. The CDR3 spans 14 residues. The V end was cut by 1 base, the J end by 3 bases, with 8 bases between. This sample is drawn from a study of CD8 T cells in Susac syndrome. Patients with Susac syndrome showed fulfilment of recently defined diagnostic criteria for definite or probable disease. Negative isolation was used for CD8+ and CD4+ T cells and FACS enrichment for TEMRA cells.

Sequences were obtained from CD4+ T cells from PBMCs. The sequence derives from a human donor with Susac syndrome. This chain uses TRBV4-2 with TRBJ2-3; D may be TRBD1 or TRBD2 (5 bases each). This chain's CDR3 is CASSQGGRTDTQYF. The CDR3 bases are TGTGCCAGCAGCCAAGGGGGGAGAACAGATACGCAGTATTTT.